This TCR beta chain came from a study of blood T cell repertoires in COVID-19. Study-level information: PBMCs, B-cell-depleted T cells, or T cells provided the cDNA or gDNA that made up the material.

The CDR3 runs 13 residues. The V and J ends lost 6 bases and 6 bases, in that order; junction bases with no gene match: 7. Germline CDR1 reads MNHEY; CDR2 reads SMNVEV (reference sequence). Libraries were prepared by immunoSEQ multiplex PCR; TCRdb keeps only in-frame clonotypes and omits some of them. The table includes approximately 64,000 clones, approximately 90% detected once. This TCR was recovered from a woman between 40 and 50 years old who had recovered from COVID-19. The V call is TRBV27, the J call TRBJ2-7, with 8 bases fitting TRBD1. The specimen was PBMCs or T cells enriched from blood (not recorded which). The chain's CDR3 is CASRGTGKTEQYF. DNA for the CDR3: TGTGCCAGCAGGGGGACAGGCAAAACCGAGCAGTACTTC.